Following are 26 T cell receptor beta chains from one sample sequenced in a study of Graves' ophthalmopathy and Graves' hyperthyroidism. Beta-chain TCR CDR3 regions were amplified from RNA transcripts. HTBI primers served in a first-round RT-PCR, which a second-round multiplex PCR followed. TCRdb ran MiXCR on the multiplex PCR reads and lists one entry per CDR3 protein. The table records about 700,000 distinct CDR3 sequences, about 44% of them present only once. The sequencing input was peripheral blood. Receptors originate from an adult man with Graves' ophthalmopathy.

Points on this clonotype: A clone one base away is much larger, so this may be a read error. The chain links TRBV10-2 to TRBJ2-6; 7 bases fit TRBD1. Germline V gene sequence: CDR1 WSHSY, CDR2 SAAADI. The CDR3 sequence is 17 residues long. J was trimmed by 1 base and V by 2 bases; bases with no gene match: 5. CDR3 protein: CASSEGAGGSGANVLTF. Here the CDR3 DNA reads TGCGCCAGCAGTGAGGGGGCAGGGGGATCTGGGGCCAACGTCCTGACTTTC.

This chain joins TRBV19 and TRBJ1-1, with 10 nucleotides matching TRBD1. Looked up from germline, CDR1 is LNHDA and CDR2 is SQIVND (reference sequence). The CDR3 is made up of 14 amino acids. V lost 5 bases, J lost 6 bases, and 6 bases stayed unmatched. Here the CDR3 reads CASSEWTGGPEAFF. CDR3 DNA sequence: TGTGCCAGTAGTGAGTGGACAGGGGGACCTGAAGCTTTCTTT.

Regarding this clonotype: A junction boundary mismatches the germline segment, possibly from a read error. The V call is TRBV2, the J call TRBJ2-7; 7 bases map to TRBD2. Germline V gene data show CDR1 as SNHLY and CDR2 as FYNNEI. The CDR3 totals 15 residues. The CDR3 is CAISESGGETYEQYF. The CDR3 DNA is TGTGCCATCAGTGAGTCGGGGGGAGAGACCTACGAGCAGTACTTC.

On this clonotype: Without the conserved terminal phenylalanine or tryptophan, this CDR3 likely stems from a read error. The J gene is TRBJ2-5, the V gene TRBV20-1; 9 bases map to TRBD1. This CDR3 has 15 residues. V dropped 4 bases and J dropped 4; count of bases not matched to a gene: 10. The germline V gene encodes CDR1 DFQATT and CDR2 SNEGSKA (reference sequence). The CDR3 reads CSAKYRGLGGETQYV. The CDR3 DNA follows: TGCAGTGCTAAGTACAGGGGGCTAGGAGGAGAGACCCAGTACGTC.

This clonotype has just a few counts. V and J are TRBV9 and TRBJ1-3, with D perhaps matching TRBD1 (6 bases). CDR3 length: 15 residues. V lost 3 bases to trimming and J lost 0 bases, with 10 bases between them. The V gene's germline CDR1 is SGDLS and CDR2 YYNGEE. The CDR3 reads CASSADRISGNTIYF. CDR3 bases: TGTGCCAGCAGCGCAGACAGGATCTCTGGAAACACCATATATTTT.

This clonotype was observed many times. The rearrangement uses TRBV25-1 and TRBJ2-2; TRBD1 aligns across 7 bases. V shed 5 bases and J 0 bases; nucleotides not matched to a gene: 9. Germline CDR1 and CDR2: MGHDK and SYGVNS. The CDR3 is made up of 17 amino acids. CDR3 DNA: TGTGCCAGCAGTTCTTACAGGGGCAGCGCGAACACCGGGGAGCTGTTTTTT. Protein: CASSSYRGSANTGELFF. Drawing the rest from reference TRBV25-1 and TRBJ2-2, the complete variable domain is EADIYQTPRYLVIGTGKKITLECSQTMGHDKMYWYQQDPGMELHLIHYSYGVNSTEKGDLSSESTVSRIRTEHFPLTLESARPSHTSQYLCASSSYRGSANTGELFFGEGSRLTVL.

The CDR3 DNA is TGTGCCAGTAGTCCTACCGGGACAGGGGGCAAGGGCTACACCTTC. It translates to CASSPTGTGGKGYTF. The V call is TRBV19, the J call TRBJ1-2; 12 bases are a match to TRBD1. The CDR3 is made up of 15 amino acids. Germline CDR1 LNHDA, CDR2 SQIVND (reference sequence). V trimming: 5 bases; J trimming: 8 bases; junction bases outside the gene matches: 9.

This clonotype was detected ten times or more. The chain has TRBV9 and TRBJ1-3, with unresolved D. The CDR3 contains 13 residues. V lost 3 bases and J lost 0, with 4 bases in between. The germline V gene has CDR1 SGDLS and CDR2 YYNGEE. The CDR3 loop reads CASSGYSGNTIYF. The CDR3 DNA follows: TGTGCCAGCAGCGGTTACTCTGGAAACACCATATATTTT.

Concerning this clonotype: One base away lies a much larger clone, so this may be a sequencing read error. V is TRBV24-1 and J is TRBJ2-5; 7 bases fit TRBD2. The CDR3 totals 13 residues. V shed 11 bases and J 5 bases; nucleotides not matched to a gene: 10. Per the germline V gene, CDR1 is KGHDR and CDR2 is SFDVKD. The CDR3 protein is CASTAGVRETQYF. DNA for the CDR3: TGTGCCAGCACGGCGGGAGTGAGGGAGACCCAGTACTTC.

The chain joins TRBV24-1 to TRBJ1-5, with 7 positions matching TRBD1. Germline V gene data show CDR1 as KGHDR and CDR2 as SFDVKD. CDR3 length: 16 amino acids. With 4 bases clipped from V and 3 bases from J, the junction kept 8 bases outside the gene matches. The CDR3 DNA reads TGTGCCACCAGTGACCCCGGGACAGCGTACAATCAGCCCCAGCATTTT. This gives the protein CATSDPGTAYNQPQHF.

Turning to this clonotype: A much larger clone lies one base from this, so it may be a read error. This chain links TRBV20-1 with TRBJ1-2, with TRBD1 matching 8 bases. CDR1 is DFQATT, CDR2 SNEGSKA, per germline (reference sequence). Trimming at V came to 1 base and at J to 5 bases, leaving 9 bases not matched to a gene. This CDR3 is built from 15 residues. The CDR3 region is CSARGSDRVRYGYTF. The DNA of the CDR3 is TGCAGTGCTAGAGGGTCGGACAGGGTTCGTTATGGCTACACCTTC.

The chain uses TRBV11-2 and TRBJ2-7; perhaps TRBD1 as D (5 bases). This CDR3 is built from 14 residues. V lost 2 bases and J 9 bases, leaving 17 bases between the germline ends. Germline CDR1 reads SGHAT; CDR2 reads FQNNGV. CDR3 residues: CASSLPGRGVSQYF. CDR3 DNA sequence: TGTGCCAGCAGCTTACCCGGAAGGGGCGTATCGCAGTACTTC.

This rearrangement joins TRBV7-2 to TRBJ1-5; TRBD1 agrees at 7 bases. The CDR3 has 17 residues. Germline assignment: CDR1 SGHTA and CDR2 FQGNSA. V was clipped by 4 bases and J by 2 bases; unmatched bases: 11. The CDR3 region has the DNA TGTGCCAGCAGCTGGACACCAGGGGGGGTTCGCAATCAGCCCCAGCATTTT. The encoded protein is CASSWTPGGVRNQPQHF.

The chain employs TRBV25-1 and TRBJ1-1; D is undetermined. The V and J ends lost 4 bases and 7 bases respectively, with 13 bases between them. Germline V gene sequence: CDR1 MGHDK, CDR2 SYGVNS. The CDR3 extends over 13 amino acids. The CDR3 coding sequence is TGTGCCAGCAGTGTCGGTCAAGGGATTGAAGCTTTCTTT. Protein: CASSVGQGIEAFF.

V is TRBV29-1 and J is TRBJ2-6, with 9 nucleotides matching TRBD1. The ends lost 4 bases at V and 2 bases at J; junction bases unmatched: 6. The germline V gene encodes CDR1 SQVTM and CDR2 ANQGSEA. The CDR3 sequence is 16 residues long. The CDR3 region has the DNA TGCAGCGTTGGCGGACAGGGGAGAACTGGGGCCAACGTCCTGACTTTC. Residues: CSVGGQGRTGANVLTF.

In nucleotides, the CDR3 is TGTGCCAGCAGACCCCGACAGGGACACACTGAAGCTTTCTTT. Encoded protein: CASRPRQGHTEAFF. The chain links TRBV6-1 to TRBJ1-1, with 7 bases matching TRBD1. Germline assignment: CDR1 MNHNS and CDR2 SASEGT. V shed 6 bases, J shed 3 bases, and the junction held 7 bases outside the gene matches. The CDR3 is made up of 14 amino acids.

Concerning this clonotype itself: Relative to the germline gene, one junction end is altered; a read error may explain this. This rearrangement joins TRBV10-2 to TRBJ1-6; TRBD1 might be the D (5 bases). The CDR3 contains 14 residues. Germline CDR1 and CDR2: WSHSY and SAAADI. The CDR3 DNA is TGTGCCTGGAATGAGGGGCAGGAAAATTCACCCCTCCACTTT. Its protein product is CAWNEGQENSPLHF.

The chain uses TRBV29-1 and TRBJ1-3; D not certain. In germline, CDR1 is SQVTM, CDR2 ANQGSEA. The V and J ends lost 6 bases and 0 bases respectively, with 12 bases between them. The CDR3 is 14 amino acids. CDR3 loop: CSVEPRNSGNTIYF. The CDR3 nucleotides read TGCAGCGTAGAACCCAGGAACTCTGGAAACACCATATATTTT.

The rearrangement joins TRBV29-1 to TRBJ1-3; D gene uncertain. CDR1 and CDR2 (germline): SQVTM, ANQGSEA. The V end lost 2 bases, the J end lost 0 bases, and 8 bases lay between the germline ends. CDR3 length equals 14 residues. The CDR3 loop reads CSVELAGSGNTIYF. In DNA, the CDR3 is TGCAGCGTTGAACTAGCGGGCTCTGGAAACACCATATATTTT.

The chain uses TRBV7-9 and TRBJ2-2; no reliable D call. Germline V gene sequence: CDR1 SEHNR, CDR2 FQNEAQ (reference sequence). V lost 5 bases, J lost 5 bases, and 15 bases lay in between. This CDR3 has 15 residues. The chain's CDR3 is CASSRLAGRTGELFF. As DNA, the CDR3 is TGTGCCAGCAGCCGGTTGGCAGGCAGAACCGGGGAGCTGTTTTTT.

The gene calls are TRBV5-1 and TRBJ1-3; no firm D call. This CDR3 has 17 amino acids. Germline CDR1 reads SGHRS; CDR2 reads YFSETQ. Trimming shortened V by 0 bases and J by 0 bases, and 13 bases separated the two germline ends. The CDR3: CASSLVGGSSSGNTIYF. CDR3 nucleotide sequence: TGCGCCAGCAGCTTGGTAGGCGGATCCAGCTCTGGAAACACCATATATTTT.

This clonotype has more than one count but fewer than ten. V gene TRBV29-1 combines with J gene TRBJ2-7, with 9 nucleotides matching TRBD1. Germline CDR1 and CDR2: SQVTM and ANQGSEA. The CDR3 is 15 amino acids. Trimming at V came to 0 bases and at J to 4 bases, leaving 7 bases not matched to a gene. As DNA, the CDR3 is TGCAGCGTTGAAGATCCGGGACAGGGTAGTTACGAGCAGTACTTC. The encoded protein is CSVEDPGQGSYEQYF.

V and J are TRBV15 and TRBJ1-1; D ambiguous. V was trimmed by 0 bases and J by 8 bases, leaving 10 bases between them. Germline V gene lookup returns CDR1 LNHNV and CDR2 YYDKDF (reference sequence). The CDR3 covers 13 residues. CDR3 amino acids: CATSRDLQREAFF. The CDR3 coding sequence is TGTGCCACCAGCAGAGATCTTCAGAGGGAAGCTTTCTTT.

This clonotype was observed at least ten times. This chain links TRBV10-3 with TRBJ2-5, with D maybe TRBD1 (5 bases). The CDR3 contains 16 residues. The V end lost 6 bases, the J end lost 0 bases, and 17 bases lay between the germline ends. CDR1 is ENHRY, CDR2 SYGVKD, per germline. CDR3: CAISGSRAPDQETQYF. CDR3 nucleotides: TGTGCCATCAGCGGATCCAGGGCCCCGGACCAAGAGACCCAGTACTTC.

This clonotype appeared a few times. The V call is TRBV2, the J call TRBJ2-7; TRBD1 matches 7 bases. The V gene end was trimmed by 1 base and the J gene end by 2 bases; junction bases not matched to a gene: 5. Germline V CDR1 and CDR2: SNHLY, FYNNEI. This CDR3 is built from 15 residues. This CDR3 is CASSEGQGLPYEQYF. In DNA form, the CDR3 reads TGTGCCAGCAGTGAAGGACAGGGTCTACCCTACGAGCAGTACTTC.

The chain has TRBV2 and TRBJ2-7, with D unresolved. Trimming took 5 bases from V and 2 from J, leaving 10 bases between them. Germline V gives CDR1 SNHLY, CDR2 FYNNEI. The CDR3 covers 13 residues. CDR3 protein: CASSLQITYEQYF. The CDR3 coding sequence is TGTGCCAGCAGTTTACAGATTACCTACGAGCAGTACTTC. Using reference TRBV2 and TRBJ2-7 for the parts outside the CDR3, the full variable domain is EPEVTQTPSHQVTQMGQEVILRCVPISNHLYFYWYRQILGQKVEFLVSFYNNEISEKSEIFDDQFSVERPDGSNFTLKIRSTKLEDSAMYFCASSLQITYEQYFGPGTRLTVT.